This is a list of T cell receptor beta chains from one sample in a study of shared clonotypes between healthy human individuals. Assay: immunoSEQ multiplex PCR; the TCRdb copy retains only in-frame clones and omits some. The top ten clones hold 0.3% to 0.4% of a sample with some 2,500,000 clones, around 90% of them seen once. The material sequenced was naive CD4+ T cells from PBMCs. The origin of the receptors is a man younger than 35 in good health. Some clones in this sample may be carry-over from other donors' samples. Both conserved end residues are part of each CDR3. A D gene is named only where the DNA matches it firmly. Part of the rows lack a size; the others show once, few, many or a class for expanded clones.

J: TRBJ2-5; D: NA; size: NA; V: TRBV6-5; DNA: TGTGCCAGCAGCGACCCGGGGCAGGGTCAATGGGCCCAGTACTTC; CDR3: CASSDPGQGQWAQYF
J: TRBJ1-1; D: NA; size: NA; V: TRBV6-5; DNA: TGTGCCAGCAGTTACGGGCGCGGGACTGAAGCTTTCTTT; CDR3: CASSYGRGTEAFF
J: TRBJ1-2; D: NA; size: once; V: TRBV7-9; DNA: TGTGCCAGCAGCGGGGGAATTGATCACTATGGCTACACCTTC; CDR3: CASSGGIDHYGYTF
J: TRBJ2-5; D: TRBD1; size: NA; V: TRBV18; DNA: TGTGCCAGCTCACCCGACAGGGGAAGTGGTCCGGAGACCCAGTACTTC; CDR3: CASSPDRGSGPETQYF
J: TRBJ2-1; D: NA; size: NA; V: TRBV19; DNA: TGTGCCAGTAGTGTCGCGGGTTTGGAAAATGAGCAGTTCTTC; CDR3: CASSVAGLENEQFF
J: TRBJ1-5; D: NA; size: NA; V: TRBV10-3; DNA: TGTGCCATCAGTCAAGTACAGGGCCGCCAGCCCCAGCATTTT; CDR3: CAISQVQGRQPQHF
J: TRBJ2-7; D: NA; size: NA; V: TRBV29-1; DNA: TGCAGCGTTGTCCGGGGACCGGGGGTCGAGCAGTACTTC; CDR3: CSVVRGPGVEQYF
J: TRBJ2-2; D: TRBD2; size: NA; V: TRBV7-2; DNA: TGTGCCAGCGGAAAGCGGGAGTCGCCCGGGGAGCTGTTTTTT; CDR3: CASGKRESPGELFF
J: TRBJ2-7; D: NA; size: NA; V: TRBV19; DNA: TGTGCCAGTAGCCCGAGGGGGGGAGAGAGCTACGAGCAGTACTTC; CDR3: CASSPRGGESYEQYF
J: TRBJ2-3; D: TRBD1; size: NA; V: TRBV27; DNA: TGTGCCAGCAGACGGACAGGGACAGATACGCAGTATTTT; CDR3: CASRRTGTDTQYF
J: TRBJ2-7; D: TRBD1; size: NA; V: TRBV5-1; DNA: TGCGCCAGCAGCTTGAAGGGACAGGGAATCTACGAGCAGTACTTC; CDR3: CASSLKGQGIYEQYF
J: TRBJ2-7; D: TRBD1; size: NA; V: TRBV28; DNA: TGTGCCAGCAGTCCCGCACAGGGGAAACCCCACGAGCAGTACTTC; CDR3: CASSPAQGKPHEQYF
J: TRBJ2-7; D: TRBD1; size: NA; V: TRBV6-5; DNA: TGTGCCAGCAGTTCCCGGGACAGCTACGAGCAGTACTTC; CDR3: CASSSRDSYEQYF
J: TRBJ2-3; D: NA; size: NA; V: TRBV28; DNA: TGTGCCAGCAGTTTAAGGGGGGTCACAGATACGCAGTATTTT; CDR3: CASSLRGVTDTQYF
J: TRBJ1-1; D: NA; size: NA; V: TRBV18; DNA: TGTGCCAGCTCACCCGGGACCCGATCGGCTTTCTTT; CDR3: CASSPGTRSAFF
J: TRBJ1-4; D: NA; size: NA; V: TRBV7-9; DNA: TGTGCCAGCAGCTTAAGTGGGGGAGCAGAAAAACTGTTTTTT; CDR3: CASSLSGGAEKLFF
J: TRBJ1-4; D: NA; size: NA; V: TRBV4-2; DNA: TGTGCCAGCAGCCAAGCACCCGCCGGGAGAGCTAATGAAAAACTGTTTTTT; CDR3: CASSQAPAGRANEKLFF
J: TRBJ2-7; D: TRBD1; size: NA; V: TRBV28; DNA: TGTGCCAGCAGTCAGGACAGGGGCGAGCAGTACTTC; CDR3: CASSQDRGEQYF
J: TRBJ1-2; D: NA; size: NA; V: TRBV5-1; DNA: TGCGCCAGCAGCCAGGGCACGGGGGGCGATTATGGCTACACCTTC; CDR3: CASSQGTGGDYGYTF
J: TRBJ1-2; D: NA; size: few; V: TRBV11-2; DNA: TGTGCCAGCAGCCCCGGCGATGGCTACACCTTC; CDR3: CASSPGDGYTF
J: TRBJ2-7; D: TRBD2; size: NA; V: TRBV2; DNA: TGTGCCAGCAGCGGACTGGCGGGGGGTGGGTACGAGCAGTACTTC; CDR3: CASSGLAGGGYEQYF
J: TRBJ2-7; D: NA; size: NA; V: TRBV2; DNA: TGTGCCAGCGTGCGACAGGCCTACGAGCAGTACTTC; CDR3: CASVRQAYEQYF
J: TRBJ2-5; D: NA; size: NA; V: TRBV6-6; DNA: TGTGCCAGCAGTTTTGACCACCAAGAGACCCAGTACTTC; CDR3: CASSFDHQETQYF
J: TRBJ2-3; D: NA; size: NA; V: TRBV5-4; DNA: TGTGCCAGCAGCTTGGGATCCGGGAGCACAGATACGCAGTATTTT; CDR3: CASSLGSGSTDTQYF
J: TRBJ2-3; D: NA; size: NA; V: TRBV29-1; DNA: TGCAGCGCACGGAGGGGGCTCACAGATACGCAGTATTTT; CDR3: CSARRGLTDTQYF
J: TRBJ2-7; D: NA; size: NA; V: TRBV6-5; DNA: TGTGCCAGCAGCCAGGGGATCTACTACGAGCAGTACTTC; CDR3: CASSQGIYYEQYF
J: TRBJ1-1; D: NA; size: NA; V: TRBV5-1; DNA: TGCGCCAGCAGCTTGCGGCCAGCCGCGAACACTGAAGCTTTCTTT; CDR3: CASSLRPAANTEAFF
J: TRBJ2-7; D: NA; size: NA; V: TRBV10-3; DNA: TGTGCCACCGCTGGCAGTAGAGACTACGAGCAGTACTTC; CDR3: CATAGSRDYEQYF
J: TRBJ1-3; D: NA; size: NA; V: TRBV2; DNA: TGTGCCAGCAGTGGCGGAAACACCATATATTTT; CDR3: CASSGGNTIYF
J: TRBJ2-7; D: NA; size: NA; V: TRBV28; DNA: TGTGCCAGCAGGCCAGATGGGGGGCGCAGGGACGAGCAGTACTTC; CDR3: CASRPDGGRRDEQYF
J: TRBJ2-7; D: NA; size: once; V: TRBV18; DNA: TGTGCCAGCTCAAAGAACGAGCAGTACTTC; CDR3: CASSKNEQYF
J: TRBJ1-3; D: TRBD1; size: NA; V: TRBV4-3; DNA: TGCGCCAGCAGCCAAGGGGTGGTGGGGACAGTCGGAAACACCATATATTTT; CDR3: CASSQGVVGTVGNTIYF
J: TRBJ2-3; D: TRBD2; size: once; V: TRBV11-2; DNA: TGTGCCAGCAGCTTAGTGGCGGGACTAGCGGGAGGCCCAGGGTATACGCAGTATTTT; CDR3: CASSLVAGLAGGPGYTQYF
J: TRBJ1-3; D: NA; size: NA; V: TRBV6-5; DNA: TGTGCCAGCAGTTACGAGGGCCGGACCGGAAACACCATATATTTT; CDR3: CASSYEGRTGNTIYF
J: TRBJ2-7; D: NA; size: NA; V: TRBV5-4; DNA: TGTGCCAGCAGCTTGGCTATGGCCGGACTTCCAGCCATCTACGAGCAGTACTTC; CDR3: CASSLAMAGLPAIYEQYF
J: TRBJ1-2; D: TRBD1; size: NA; V: TRBV18; DNA: TGTGCCAGCTCACCCCTGGCAGGGGGCCATGGCTACACCTTC; CDR3: CASSPLAGGHGYTF
J: TRBJ2-1; D: NA; size: NA; V: TRBV5-1; DNA: TGCGCCAGCAGCCACACTAGTGGGGTCAATGAGCAGTTCTTC; CDR3: CASSHTSGVNEQFF
J: TRBJ1-6; D: NA; size: NA; V: TRBV4-2; DNA: TGTGCCAGCAGCCAAGATAGGGGGTCACCCCTCCACTTT; CDR3: CASSQDRGSPLHF
J: TRBJ2-1; D: NA; size: NA; V: TRBV11-3; DNA: TGTGCCAGCAGCTTAGAACCCCACCGGGTGCAGTTCTTC; CDR3: CASSLEPHRVQFF
J: TRBJ1-1; D: TRBD1; size: NA; V: TRBV10-3; DNA: TGTGCCATCAGTGAGCGGACAGGCGCTCTACTTTACATGAACACTGAAGCTTTCTTT; CDR3: CAISERTGALLYMNTEAFF
J: TRBJ1-1; D: NA; size: NA; V: TRBV28; DNA: TGTGCCAGCAGTTTCGGGAATTTGAACACTGAAGCTTTCTTT; CDR3: CASSFGNLNTEAFF